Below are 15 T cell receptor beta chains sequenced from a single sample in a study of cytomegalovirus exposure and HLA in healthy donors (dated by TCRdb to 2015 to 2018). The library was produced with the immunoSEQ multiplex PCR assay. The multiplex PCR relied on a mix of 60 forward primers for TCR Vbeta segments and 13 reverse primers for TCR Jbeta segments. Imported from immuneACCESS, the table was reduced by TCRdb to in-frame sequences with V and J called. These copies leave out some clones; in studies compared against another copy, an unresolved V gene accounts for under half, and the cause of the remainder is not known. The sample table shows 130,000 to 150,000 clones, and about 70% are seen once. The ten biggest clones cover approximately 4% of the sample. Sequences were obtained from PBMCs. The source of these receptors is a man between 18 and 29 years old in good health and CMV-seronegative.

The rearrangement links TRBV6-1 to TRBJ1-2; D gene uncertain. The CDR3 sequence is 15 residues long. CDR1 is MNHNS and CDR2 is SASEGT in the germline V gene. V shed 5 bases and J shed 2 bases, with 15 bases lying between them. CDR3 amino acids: CASSQRRDRNYGYTF. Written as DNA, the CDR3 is TGTGCCAGCAGTCAAAGGCGGGATAGAAACTATGGCTACACCTTC.

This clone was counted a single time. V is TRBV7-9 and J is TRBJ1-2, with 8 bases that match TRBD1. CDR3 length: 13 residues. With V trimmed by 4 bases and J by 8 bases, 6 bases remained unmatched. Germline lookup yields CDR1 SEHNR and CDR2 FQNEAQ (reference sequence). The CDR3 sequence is CASSSHRGSGYTF. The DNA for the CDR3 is TGTGCCAGCAGCTCGCACAGGGGGTCGGGCTACACCTTC. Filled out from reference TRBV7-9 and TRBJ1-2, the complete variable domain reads DTGVSQNPRHKITKRGQNVTFRCDPISEHNRLYWYRQTLGQGPEFLTYFQNEAQLEKSRLLSDRFSAERPKGSFSTLEIQRTEQGDSAMYLCASSSHRGSGYTFGSGTRLTVV.

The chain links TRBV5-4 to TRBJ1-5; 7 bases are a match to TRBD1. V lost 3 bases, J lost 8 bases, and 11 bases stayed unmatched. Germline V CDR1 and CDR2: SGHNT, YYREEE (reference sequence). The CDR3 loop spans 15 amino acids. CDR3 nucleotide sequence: TGTGCCAGCAGCTCGGATATGGGCCAGGGGGAGCCCCAGCATTTT. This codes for CASSSDMGQGEPQHF.

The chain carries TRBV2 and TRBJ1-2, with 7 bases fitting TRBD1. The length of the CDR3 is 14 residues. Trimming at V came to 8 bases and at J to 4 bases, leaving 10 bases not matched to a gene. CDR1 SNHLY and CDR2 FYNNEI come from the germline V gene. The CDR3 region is CASGGTEKVYGYTF. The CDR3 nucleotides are TGTGCCAGCGGGGGGACAGAGAAAGTCTATGGCTACACCTTC.

DNA of the CDR3: TGCGCCAGCAGCGCGACTAGCGGGGGGAACACCGGGGAGCTGTTTTTT. Encoded protein: CASSATSGGNTGELFF. The chain links TRBV4-1 to TRBJ2-2; 12 bases are a match to TRBD2. J gave up 1 base and V 5 bases, and 2 bases lay outside the gene matches. The CDR3 covers 16 residues. Per the germline V gene, CDR1 is MGHRA and CDR2 is YSYEKL.

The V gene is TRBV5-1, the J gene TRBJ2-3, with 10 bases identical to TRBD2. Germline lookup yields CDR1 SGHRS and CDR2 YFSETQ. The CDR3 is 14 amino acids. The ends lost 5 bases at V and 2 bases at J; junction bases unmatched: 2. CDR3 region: CASRTSGHTDTQYF. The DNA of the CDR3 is TGCGCCAGCAGGACTAGCGGGCACACAGATACGCAGTATTTT.

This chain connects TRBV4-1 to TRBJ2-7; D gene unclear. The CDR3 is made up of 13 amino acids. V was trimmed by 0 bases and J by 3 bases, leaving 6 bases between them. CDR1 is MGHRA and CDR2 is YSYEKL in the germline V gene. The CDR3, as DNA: TGCGCCAGCAGCCAAGAAGTCGGCTACGAGCAGTACTTC. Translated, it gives CASSQEVGYEQYF.

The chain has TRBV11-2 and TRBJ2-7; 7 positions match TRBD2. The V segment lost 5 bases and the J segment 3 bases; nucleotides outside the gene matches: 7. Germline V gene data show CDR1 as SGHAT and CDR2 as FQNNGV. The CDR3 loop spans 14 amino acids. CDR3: CASSASGTNYEQYF. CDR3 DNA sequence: TGTGCCAGCAGCGCAAGCGGGACGAACTACGAGCAGTACTTC.

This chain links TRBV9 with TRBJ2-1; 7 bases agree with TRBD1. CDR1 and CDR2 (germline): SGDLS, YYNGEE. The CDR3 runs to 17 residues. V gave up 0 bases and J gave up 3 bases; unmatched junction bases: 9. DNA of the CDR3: TGTGCCAGCAGCGTAGGTGCGACAGGGAACCGCTACAATGAGCAGTTCTTC. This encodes CASSVGATGNRYNEQFF.

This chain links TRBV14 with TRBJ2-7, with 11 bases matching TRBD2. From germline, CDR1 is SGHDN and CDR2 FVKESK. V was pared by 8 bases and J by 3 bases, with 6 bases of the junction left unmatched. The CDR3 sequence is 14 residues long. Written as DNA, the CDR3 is TGTGCCAGCCGTTTAGCGGGAGGGAACTACGAGCAGTACTTC. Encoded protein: CASRLAGGNYEQYF.

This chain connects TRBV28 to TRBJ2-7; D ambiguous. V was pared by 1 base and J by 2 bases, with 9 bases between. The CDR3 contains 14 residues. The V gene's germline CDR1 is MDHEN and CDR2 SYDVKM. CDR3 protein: CASSLYAAPYEQYF. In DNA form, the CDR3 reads TGTGCCAGCAGTTTATACGCGGCACCCTACGAGCAGTACTTC.

CDR3 DNA: TGTGCCAGCAGCGTAGCGGGGCGGGAGGAGACCCAGTACTTC. Encoded protein: CASSVAGREETQYF. The chain combines TRBV9 with TRBJ2-5; 7 positions match TRBD2. V lost 0 bases, J lost 5 bases, and 4 bases stayed unmatched. Germline CDR1 is SGDLS and CDR2 is YYNGEE. This CDR3 spans 14 amino acids.

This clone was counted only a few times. The CDR3 spells CASSAGLAGGQSYEQYF. The CDR3 nucleotides read TGTGCCAGTAGTGCAGGACTAGCGGGGGGCCAATCCTACGAGCAGTACTTC. The J gene is TRBJ2-7, the V gene TRBV19, with 14 bases identical to TRBD2. Germline CDR1 is LNHDA and CDR2 is SQIVND (reference sequence). J lost 1 base, V lost 5 bases, and 7 bases had no gene match. The CDR3 has 17 residues.

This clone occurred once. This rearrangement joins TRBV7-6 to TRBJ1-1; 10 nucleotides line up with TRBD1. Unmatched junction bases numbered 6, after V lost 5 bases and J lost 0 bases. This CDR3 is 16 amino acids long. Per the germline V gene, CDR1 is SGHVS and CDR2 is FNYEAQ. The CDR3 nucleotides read TGTGCCAGCAGCCCCCGGACAGGGGGGATGAACACTGAAGCTTTCTTT. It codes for CASSPRTGGMNTEAFF.

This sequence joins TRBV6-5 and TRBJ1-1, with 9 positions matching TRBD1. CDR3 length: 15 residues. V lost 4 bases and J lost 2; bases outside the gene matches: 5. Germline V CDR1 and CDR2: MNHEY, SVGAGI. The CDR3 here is CASSSGTGPNTEAFF. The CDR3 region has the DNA TGTGCCAGCAGTTCGGGGACAGGGCCTAACACTGAAGCTTTCTTT.